The 23 T cell receptor beta chains below all came from one sample that was sequenced in a study of glioma-infiltrating T cells after dendritic cell vaccination. The repertoire was sequenced with immunoSEQ multiplex PCR; TCRdb's copy has only in-frame clones and lacks some. This table holds more than 95,000 clones, around 80% found once. Time point of the sample: after dendritic cell vaccination, including at tumor progression/relapse. Sequenced material: blood, taken after dendritic cell vaccination. These receptor sequences come from a human donor with glioblastoma.

V gene TRBV30 combines with J gene TRBJ2-3, with 12 bases lining up with TRBD1. V shed 5 bases and J 4 bases; nucleotides not matched to a gene: 1. The germline V gene has CDR1 GTSNPN and CDR2 SVGIG (reference sequence). The CDR3 runs to 13 residues. The CDR3 here is CAWGTGGADTQYF. Written as DNA, the CDR3 is TGTGCCTGGGGGACAGGGGGCGCAGATACGCAGTATTTT.

This chain links TRBV4-1 with TRBJ2-3; D gene ambiguous. Trimming removed 3 bases at V and 2 bases at J, with 9 bases between. The CDR3 contains 14 residues. Germline V gene lookup returns CDR1 MGHRA and CDR2 YSYEKL. This CDR3 is CASSQHYSTDTQYF. The CDR3 DNA reads as TGCGCCAGCAGCCAGCACTATTCCACAGATACGCAGTATTTT.

The CDR3 spells CASSVEPTGINEQFF. DNA of the CDR3: TGTGCCAGCAGCGTCGAACCGACAGGGATCAATGAGCAGTTCTTC. The J gene is TRBJ2-1, the V gene TRBV9; 7 positions agree with TRBD1. This CDR3 comprises 15 residues. Trimming took 2 bases from V and 6 from J; bases not matched to a gene: 8. From germline, CDR1 is SGDLS and CDR2 YYNGEE.

This clone turned up a few times. The chain uses TRBV5-1 and TRBJ1-5, with a tentative D call TRBD1 (6 bases). The CDR3 loop spans 15 amino acids. Germline V gene sequence: CDR1 SGHRS, CDR2 YFSETQ. Between the trimmed V and J ends, which lost 8 bases and 3 bases, there was a span of 18 bases. CDR3 sequence reads: CARILSGTLNQPQHF. DNA of the CDR3: TGCGCCAGGATCCTTTCCGGGACACTCAATCAGCCCCAGCATTTT.

The gene calls are TRBV6-6 and TRBJ2-5; D is perhaps TRBD2 (5 bases). Trimming removed 6 bases from V and 1 base from J, with 9 bases in between. CDR1 and CDR2 from the germline V gene are MNHNY and SVGAGI (reference sequence). CDR3 length: 13 amino acids. The CDR3 nucleotides are TGTGCCAGCAGAACTAGTTCCCAAGAGACCCAGTACTTC. It codes for CASRTSSQETQYF.

The V and J genes are TRBV5-1 and TRBJ2-5; 9 bases line up with TRBD2. Germline loops: CDR1 SGHRS, CDR2 YFSETQ. The CDR3 consists of 16 residues. Trimming removed 4 bases from V and 3 bases from J; junction bases left unmatched: 10. CDR3: CASSGGRRLAEETQYF. In DNA form, the CDR3 reads TGCGCCAGCAGCGGGGGACGGCGACTAGCGGAAGAGACCCAGTACTTC.

This clone has just a few counts. The chain couples TRBV7-9 to TRBJ2-1, with a weak D call TRBD1 (6 bases). The germline V gene encodes CDR1 SEHNR and CDR2 FQNEAQ (reference sequence). V shed 5 bases and J shed 5 bases, with 13 bases lying between them. This CDR3 comprises 14 residues. CDR3 bases: TGTGCCAGCAGCCAGGGGCCATCCAACAATGAGCAGTTCTTC. It is translated as CASSQGPSNNEQFF.

This clone was seen a handful of times. The rearrangement links TRBV9 to TRBJ2-5; 9 bases are shared with TRBD2. The CDR3 length is 15 residues. Per germline, CDR1 SGDLS and CDR2 YYNGEE. The V segment lost 4 bases and the J segment 0 bases; nucleotides outside the gene matches: 4. The CDR3 coding sequence is TGTGCCAGCAGCCCGACTAGCGGCAACCAAGAGACCCAGTACTTC. Protein sequence: CASSPTSGNQETQYF.

This chain joins TRBV5-1 and TRBJ1-1; 8 positions match TRBD1. The germline V gene has CDR1 SGHRS and CDR2 YFSETQ. V lost 4 bases and J lost 7; bases outside the gene matches: 12. The CDR3 runs to 15 residues. CDR3 region: CASSLAGQGASEAFF. The CDR3, as DNA: TGCGCCAGCAGCCTGGCCGGGCAGGGGGCTAGTGAAGCTTTCTTT.

The V call is TRBV7-3, the J call TRBJ1-3, with TRBD1 matching over 7 bases. This CDR3 spans 16 amino acids. V dropped 5 bases and J dropped 4; count of bases not matched to a gene: 11. Germline assignment: CDR1 SGHTA and CDR2 FQGTGA. For the CDR3, the DNA is TGTGCCAGCAGCGAAACCGGGACAGTTGCGGGAAACACCATATATTTT. Amino acids: CASSETGTVAGNTIYF.

The CDR3 coding sequence is TGTGCCAGCAGCCCCTGGACAGGGGGCTCCTACAATGAGCAGTTCTTC. Translated, it gives CASSPWTGGSYNEQFF. The rearrangement uses TRBV7-8 and TRBJ2-1; 10 bases align to TRBD1. The CDR3 covers 16 residues. The ends lost 5 bases at V and 0 bases at J; junction bases unmatched: 4. The germline gives CDR1 SGHVS, CDR2 FQNEAQ. Combining the CDR3 with reference TRBV7-8 and TRBJ2-1 gives the whole variable domain GAGVSQSPRYKVAKRGQDVALRCDPISGHVSLFWYQQALGQGPEFLTYFQNEAQLDKSGLPSDRFFAERPEGSVSTLKIQRTQQEDSAVYLCASSPWTGGSYNEQFFGPGTRLTVL.

This clone was picked up one time. The chain uses TRBV19 and TRBJ1-3; D unclear. Germline CDR1 is LNHDA and CDR2 is SQIVND (reference sequence). This CDR3 is built from 15 residues. Trimming cost V 4 bases and J 0 bases, with 10 bases left between them. CDR3 sequence (DNA): TGTGCCAGTAGTACTGGACTCGGCTCTGGAAACACCATATATTTT. It is translated as CASSTGLGSGNTIYF.

This chain uses TRBV6-5 with TRBJ2-7, with TRBD1 as a possible D gene (8 bases). The germline V gene encodes CDR1 MNHEY and CDR2 SVGAGI. V shed 6 bases and J shed 6 bases, with 21 bases lying between them. CDR3 length: 15 residues. CDR3 nucleotide sequence: TGTGCCAGCAGAAAAGAACAGGGGGGGTCCGTCGAGCAGTACTTC. It is translated as CASRKEQGGSVEQYF.

This clone was seen more than once but under ten times. The chain employs TRBV5-4 and TRBJ1-2; D might be TRBD1 (6 bases). With 4 bases removed from V and 8 bases from J, the gap between germline ends came to 21 bases. CDR1 is SGHNT and CDR2 is YYREEE in the germline V gene (reference sequence). This CDR3 is 15 amino acids long. CDR3 amino acids: CASSRWGHPYGGYTF. In nucleotides, the CDR3 is TGTGCCAGCAGCCGTTGGGGGCATCCCTATGGAGGCTACACCTTC.

The chain links TRBV7-3 to TRBJ2-3, with D perhaps matching TRBD2 (6 bases). Germline V gene sequence: CDR1 SGHTA, CDR2 FQGTGA. The V end was cut by 5 bases, the J end by 1 base, with 10 bases between. This CDR3 has 14 amino acids. CDR3 nucleotide sequence: TGTGCCAGCAGCCCGGGACTCCGCACAGATACGCAGTATTTT. Its translation is CASSPGLRTDTQYF.

V and J are TRBV5-1 and TRBJ1-4; a weak D match, TRBD1 (5 bases). V was shortened by 0 bases and J by 7 bases, with 13 bases between the two germline ends. Germline V lookup: CDR1 SGHRS, CDR2 YFSETQ. CDR3 length: 15 residues. CDR3 protein: CASSLAEAGREKLFF. CDR3 in DNA: TGCGCCAGCAGCTTGGCCGAGGCAGGGCGTGAAAAACTGTTTTTT.

The rearrangement uses TRBV7-8 and TRBJ2-7, with 7 nucleotides matching TRBD2. The CDR3 contains 17 residues. CDR1 and CDR2 (germline): SGHVS, FQNEAQ. V shed 5 bases, J shed 2 bases, and the junction held 15 bases outside the gene matches. The CDR3 DNA follows: TGTGCCAGCAGCCCCCGGTCCCAGCGGGGATCCGCCTACGAGCAGTACTTC. Its protein is CASSPRSQRGSAYEQYF.

The chain has TRBV9 and TRBJ2-1, with TRBD2 as a possible D gene (5 bases). Between the trimmed V and J ends, which lost 3 bases and 4 bases, there was a span of 14 bases. The CDR3 runs to 15 residues. Germline CDR1 SGDLS, CDR2 YYNGEE. The CDR3 protein is CASSAPAAVYNEQFF. As DNA, the CDR3 is TGTGCCAGCAGCGCCCCGGCAGCGGTTTACAATGAGCAGTTCTTC.

Remarks on this clone: The junction differs from germline at one of its ends, possibly a read error. The chain joins TRBV7-7 to TRBJ2-7; D may be TRBD2 (6 bases). CDR1 is SSHAT, CDR2 FNYEAQ, per germline (reference sequence). This CDR3 spans 13 amino acids. CDR3 amino acids: CASSSGLNYEQYF. The CDR3 nucleotides are TGTGCTAGCAGCTCGGGACTGAACTACGAGCAGTACTTC.

The chain combines TRBV10-3 with TRBJ2-1; a weak D match, TRBD1 (6 bases). The CDR3 is 14 amino acids. The germline V gene encodes CDR1 ENHRY and CDR2 SYGVKD. V lost 4 bases and J 3 bases, leaving 10 bases between the germline ends. The CDR3 reads CAISGQDLYNEQFF. The CDR3 bases are TGTGCCATCAGTGGACAGGACCTCTACAATGAGCAGTTCTTC.

The chain links TRBV5-1 to TRBJ1-4; D gene uncertain. The CDR3 spans 13 residues. Trimming took off 3 bases at V and 8 bases at J, with 11 bases between the two ends. Germline CDR1 SGHRS, CDR2 YFSETQ. The CDR3 bases are TGCGCCAGCAGCTCCGCCCCGGGGGAAAAACTGTTTTTT. This codes for CASSSAPGEKLFF.

This clone was found a few times. Other DNA sequences within the sample encode an identical CDR3. This rearrangement joins TRBV18 to TRBJ1-1; 9 nucleotides agree with TRBD1. The CDR3 totals 15 residues. The germline gives CDR1 KGHSH, CDR2 LQKENI. J was trimmed by 5 bases and V by 4 bases; bases with no gene match: 8. The CDR3 loop reads CASSREGQGLTEAFF. As DNA, the CDR3 is TGTGCCAGCTCACGGGAAGGACAGGGGCTGACTGAAGCTTTCTTT.

In this sample, this clone turned up a few times. This rearrangement joins TRBV10-3 to TRBJ1-2; D perhaps matches TRBD1 (5 bases). Between the trimmed V and J ends, which lost 8 bases and 7 bases, there was a span of 14 bases. CDR1 is ENHRY and CDR2 is SYGVKD in the germline V gene. CDR3 length: 12 amino acids. The DNA for the CDR3 is TGTGCCATCCAGAAAGGGGAAGGTGGCTACACCTTC. This codes for CAIQKGEGGYTF.